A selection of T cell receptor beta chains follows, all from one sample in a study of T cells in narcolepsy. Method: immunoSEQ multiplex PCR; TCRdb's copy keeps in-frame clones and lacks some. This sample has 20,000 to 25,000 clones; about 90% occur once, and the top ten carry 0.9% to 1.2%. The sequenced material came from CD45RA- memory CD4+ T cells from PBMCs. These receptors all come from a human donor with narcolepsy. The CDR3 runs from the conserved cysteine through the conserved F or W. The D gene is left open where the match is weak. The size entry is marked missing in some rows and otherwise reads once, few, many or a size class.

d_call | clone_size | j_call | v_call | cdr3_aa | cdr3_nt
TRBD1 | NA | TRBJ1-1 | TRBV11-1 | CASRPYRGLRDTEAFF | TGTGCCAGCAGGCCCTACAGGGGGCTAAGGGACACTGAAGCTTTCTTT
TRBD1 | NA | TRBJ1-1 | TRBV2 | CASSPYTGESIKAFF | TGTGCCAGCAGTCCATATACAGGGGAATCAATCAAGGCTTTCTTT
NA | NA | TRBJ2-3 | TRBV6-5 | CASSGGGGTDTQYF | TGTGCCAGCAGTGGGGGGGGCGGCACAGATACGCAGTATTTT
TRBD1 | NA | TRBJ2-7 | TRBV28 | CASSGRAGGVVHEQYF | TGTGCCAGCAGTGGAAGGGCAGGGGGCGTTGTCCACGAGCAGTACTTC
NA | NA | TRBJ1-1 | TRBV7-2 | CASSSRQVNTEAFF | TGTGCCAGCAGCTCTAGACAGGTGAACACTGAAGCTTTCTTT
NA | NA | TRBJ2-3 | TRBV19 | CASRAGRHTDTQYF | TGTGCCAGTAGAGCAGGGCGGCACACAGATACGCAGTATTTT
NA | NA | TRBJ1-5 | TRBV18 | CASSQPGQYSNQPQHF | TGTGCCAGCTCACAACCGGGACAATATAGCAATCAGCCCCAGCATTTT
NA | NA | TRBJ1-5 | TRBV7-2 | CASSSRGNQPQHF | TGTGCCAGCAGCTCAAGGGGAAATCAGCCCCAGCATTTT
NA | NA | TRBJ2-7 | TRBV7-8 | CASSLSDTNSYEQYF | TGTGCCAGCAGCTTGTCGGACACGAACTCCTACGAGCAGTACTTC
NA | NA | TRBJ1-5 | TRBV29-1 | CSVRGGSNQPQHF | TGCAGCGTACGGGGGGGAAGCAATCAGCCCCAGCATTTT
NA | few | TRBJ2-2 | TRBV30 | CAWTTAGSTGELFF | TGTGCCTGGACGACTGCGGGGAGCACCGGGGAGCTGTTTTTT
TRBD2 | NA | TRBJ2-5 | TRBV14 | CASSHRTRQETQYF | TGTGCCAGCAGCCATAGGACTAGACAAGAGACCCAGTACTTC
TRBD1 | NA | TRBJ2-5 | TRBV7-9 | CASSLRGTGLWETQYF | TGTGCCAGCAGCTTAAGAGGGACAGGGTTGTGGGAGACCCAGTACTTC
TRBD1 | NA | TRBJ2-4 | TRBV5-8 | CASRDGTGLAKNIQYF | TGTGCCAGCAGAGATGGGACAGGCCTAGCCAAAAACATTCAGTACTTC
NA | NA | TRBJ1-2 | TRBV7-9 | CASSQRAGTPRYTF | TGTGCCAGCAGCCAGAGGGCCGGGACCCCGCGCTACACCTTC
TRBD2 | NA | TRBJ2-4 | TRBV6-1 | CASSEAVAGQNIQYF | TGTGCCAGCAGTGAAGCGGTAGCGGGCCAAAACATTCAGTACTTC
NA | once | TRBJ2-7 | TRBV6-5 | CASSYGRGTYEQYF | TGTGCCAGCAGTTACGGTCGTGGGACCTACGAGCAGTACTTC
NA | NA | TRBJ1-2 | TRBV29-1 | CGVSKGVIGYTF | TGCGGCGTTAGCAAGGGGGTTATTGGCTACACCTTC
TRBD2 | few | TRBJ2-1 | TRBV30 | CASSGSSYNEQFF | TGTGCGTCAAGCGGGAGCTCCTACAATGAGCAGTTCTTC
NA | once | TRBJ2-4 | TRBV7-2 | CASSSTLGNIQYF | TGTGCCAGCAGCTCAACCCTCGGGAACATTCAGTACTTC
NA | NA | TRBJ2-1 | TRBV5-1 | CASSATGAHTYNEQFF | TGCGCCAGCAGCGCGACGGGAGCCCACACCTACAATGAGCAGTTCTTC
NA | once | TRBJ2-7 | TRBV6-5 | CASSDGYEQYF | TGTGCCAGCAGTGACGGTTACGAGCAGTACTTC
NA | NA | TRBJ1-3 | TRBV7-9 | CASSLDRSSGNTIYF | TGTGCCAGCAGCTTAGACAGGAGCTCTGGAAACACCATATATTTT
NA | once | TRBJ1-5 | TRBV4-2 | CASSPYREGQPQHF | TGTGCCAGCAGCCCATACAGGGAAGGTCAGCCCCAGCATTTT
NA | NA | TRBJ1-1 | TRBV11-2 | CASSRGGGYTEAFF | TGTGCCAGCAGTAGGGGGGGCGGGTACACTGAAGCTTTCTTT
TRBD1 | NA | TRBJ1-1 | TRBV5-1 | CASSPGQEPEAFF | TGCGCCAGCAGTCCGGGACAGGAACCTGAAGCTTTCTTT
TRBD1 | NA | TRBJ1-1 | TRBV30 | CAWRDRGRTEAFF | TGTGCCTGGAGGGACAGGGGAAGAACTGAAGCTTTCTTT
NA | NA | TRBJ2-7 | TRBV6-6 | CASSPDSYYEQYF | TGTGCCAGCAGTCCCGACAGCTACTACGAGCAGTACTTC
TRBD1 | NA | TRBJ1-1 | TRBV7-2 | CASSPRQGMMNTEAFF | TGTGCCAGCAGCCCTCGACAGGGGATGATGAACACTGAAGCTTTCTTT
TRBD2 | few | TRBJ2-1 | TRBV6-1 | CASSEEGGRSHEQFF | TGTGCCAGCAGTGAAGAGGGCGGGAGGTCCCATGAGCAGTTCTTC
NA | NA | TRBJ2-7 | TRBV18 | CASSPPGHTLEQYF | TGTGCCAGCTCACCACCCGGACACACTTTGGAGCAGTACTTC
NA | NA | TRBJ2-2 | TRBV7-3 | CASKPGANTGELFF | TGTGCCAGCAAGCCAGGCGCGAACACCGGGGAGCTGTTTTTT
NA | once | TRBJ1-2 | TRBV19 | CASSIPGRLNYGYTF | TGTGCCAGTAGTATCCCGGGACGCCTAAACTATGGCTACACCTTC
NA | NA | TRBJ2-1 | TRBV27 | CASSPGDSYNEQFF | TGTGCCAGCAGTCCTGGGGACTCCTACAATGAGCAGTTCTTC
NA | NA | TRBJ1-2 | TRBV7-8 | CASSLVGTLRNGYTF | TGTGCCAGCAGCTTAGTTGGGACCCTAAGAAATGGCTACACCTTC
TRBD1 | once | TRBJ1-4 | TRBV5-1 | CASSPQGEKLFF | TGCGCCAGCAGCCCACAGGGGGAAAAACTGTTTTTT
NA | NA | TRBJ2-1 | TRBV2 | CASSDLWLGEIHNEQFF | TGTGCCAGCAGTGATCTCTGGCTAGGGGAGATCCACAATGAGCAGTTCTTC